The entry below gives a single T cell receptor beta chain sequence along with its context. This clone was seen once. No antigen is known for it. Per-base qualities were not stored, and no clone one base away is much larger. Libraries came from the immunoSEQ multiplex PCR assay. The paper's processing steps were these. A statistical classification framework was developed to diagnose cytomegalovirus status using the catalog of TCR beta chain sequences. Held by TCRdb, this immuneACCESS table contains in-frame sequences only and omits some clones. Under half of the omission traces to an unresolved V gene where checked; the cause of the rest is unknown. V, J and clone size are those of that table, while D and trimming were read from the DNA. This sample gives about 69,000 clones in total; just over 95% of them show up just once. Of the sample, about 4.5% falls within the top ten clones. V lost 5 bases and J lost 1 base; the stretch between them is 9 bases long. CDR1 and CDR2, looked up from the germline V gene, are SGHRS and YFSETQ. The CDR3, cysteine through phenylalanine, is 13 amino acids long. Only the CDR3 part of the read is kept: 39 bases, read in frame from the first base.

The entry originates in a study of cytomegalovirus exposure and HLA in healthy donors (dated by TCRdb to the late 2010s). Study-wide context: The 670 or so repertoires of the first cohort and the 95 to 150 validation repertoires were produced on the same platform, according to a later analysis. The study aimed to test whether signatures of past pathogen exposure could be identified by cataloging public T cell receptors. Along with the 666-subject first cohort, a separate validation cohort of over 90 different subjects was used. To predict cytomegalovirus infection status, the study combined high-throughput TCR immunosequencing, statistical association of individual TCRs with disease status, and machine learning. Study-wide conclusions, independent of this receptor: All 120 or so repertoires were used to score co-occurrence in the validation cohort in a later analysis, because that analysis had no HLA typing for the cohort. A few of the identified cytomegalovirus-associated TCR beta chains were confirmed in vitro to be specific for cytomegalovirus antigens. In both the original and validation cohorts, the classifier was reported to diagnose cytomegalovirus status with high specificity and sensitivity. Most TCR sequences were seen in very few donors, while some public TCRs were found in many individuals. In a later analysis, TCRs clustered in the first cohort were found to also tend to co-occur in the 120 validation repertoires, with 94% of cluster scores above 0. A total of fewer than 200 TCR beta chains were listed by the study as associated with cytomegalovirus. According to the authors, the approach could potentially be generalized to other disease states and immunological phenotypes.

Separate from the approximately 670-subject first cohort, the validation cohort of 90 to 150 subjects was the group to which the donors belonged. The chain is assembled from TRBV5-1 and TRBJ1-1, with the D gene too uncertain to name. Sequencing input: PBMCs. The TCR originated in a woman younger than 35 in good health and CMV-seropositive. The sequenced DNA is TGCGCCAGCAGTCAAAAACAGAACACTGAAGCTTTCTTT. This encodes CASSQKQNTEAFF.